This passage covers 6 T cell receptor beta chains from one sample sequenced in a study of blood T cell repertoires in COVID-19. Sequencing used immunoSEQ multiplex PCR; TCRdb keeps in-frame clones, though not all of them. The profile shows approximately 210,000 clones, roughly 84% of them singletons. Specimen: peripheral blood. These receptor sequences come from a woman older than 75 with COVID-19, enrolled during active disease.

This clone was counted a few times. The chain recombines TRBV7-8 with TRBJ1-5; D gene uncertain. The CDR3 covers 13 residues. Germline values: CDR1 SGHVS, CDR2 FQNEAQ. Trimming removed 4 bases at V and 5 bases at J, with 9 bases between. The DNA of the CDR3 is TGTGCCAGCAGCTGGTCGGAGTATCAGCCCCAGCATTTT. Protein sequence: CASSWSEYQPQHF.

This chain uses TRBV4-2 with TRBJ2-7, with D perhaps TRBD2 (6 bases). The CDR3 length is 14 residues. Germline values: CDR1 LGHNA, CDR2 YNFKEQ. Trimming stripped 3 bases from V and 1 base from J, with 10 bases between. CDR3 residues: CASSHMEGSYEQYF. The CDR3 DNA is TGTGCCAGCAGCCACATGGAGGGATCCTACGAGCAGTACTTC.

The J gene is TRBJ2-2, the V gene TRBV27, with 8 bases that match TRBD2. CDR1 is MNHEY and CDR2 is SMNVEV in the germline V gene (reference sequence). The CDR3 sequence is 17 residues long. Unmatched junction bases numbered 12, after V lost 5 bases and J lost 4 bases. CDR3 coding DNA: TGTGCCAGCAGTACCCGGACACCCACTAGCGGCACCGGGGAGCTGTTTTTT. Translation gives CASSTRTPTSGTGELFF.

The chain uses TRBV7-9 and TRBJ1-6, with D unresolved. The ends were cut back, 8 bases at V and 13 bases at J, with 24 bases in the middle. CDR3 length: 15 amino acids. Germline CDR1 reads SEHNR; CDR2 reads FQNEAQ (reference sequence). The CDR3 region is CASGSRRSSQAPLHF. The CDR3 nucleotides are TGTGCCAGCGGAAGCCGCCGAAGCTCCCAGGCGCCCCTCCACTTT.

The rearrangement joins TRBV29-1 to TRBJ2-1; no firm D call. This CDR3 has 11 residues. Deletions cut 5 bases from V and 8 bases from J, with 10 bases between. Per germline, CDR1 SQVTM and CDR2 ANQGSEA. CDR3 bases: TGCAGCGTTAAGCCTTACGATGAGCAGTTCTTC. Its protein is CSVKPYDEQFF.

The J gene is TRBJ2-1, the V gene TRBV5-1; 9 bases fit TRBD1. The CDR3 spans 15 residues. The V gene end was trimmed by 2 bases and the J gene end by 6 bases; junction bases not matched to a gene: 6. CDR1 and CDR2 (germline): SGHRS, YFSETQ. The CDR3 protein is CASSFGDRESNEQFF. In DNA form, the CDR3 reads TGCGCCAGCAGCTTTGGGGACAGGGAAAGCAATGAGCAGTTCTTC.